The present T cell receptor beta chain was sequenced within a study of blood T cell repertoires in COVID-19. For the study at large: Sources were T cells, B-cell-depleted T cells, or PBMCs; the material itself was cDNA or gDNA.

Study processing details: How many nucleated cells were present was estimated from reference gene primer amplification. The table came from immunoSEQ multiplex PCR; TCRdb's copy has only in-frame clones and leaves some out. D and trimming were read from the DNA, whereas the V and J calls and clone size are those reported in that table. The sample has around 250,000 clones, roughly 89% seen once. The CDR3 length is 14 residues. Germline V gene sequence: CDR1 LNHDA, CDR2 SQIVND (reference sequence). The trim removed 4 bases at V and 3 bases at J, leaving 4 bases unmatched. The table lists this clone with a few counts.

Input material: peripheral blood. The chain recombines TRBV19 with TRBJ1-1; TRBD1 matches at 8 bases. The clonotype was recovered from a man in his thirties or forties who had recovered from COVID-19. CDR3 bases: TGTGCCAGTAGTAAGGACAGGGAGTACACTGAAGCTTTCTTT. Its protein product is CASSKDREYTEAFF.